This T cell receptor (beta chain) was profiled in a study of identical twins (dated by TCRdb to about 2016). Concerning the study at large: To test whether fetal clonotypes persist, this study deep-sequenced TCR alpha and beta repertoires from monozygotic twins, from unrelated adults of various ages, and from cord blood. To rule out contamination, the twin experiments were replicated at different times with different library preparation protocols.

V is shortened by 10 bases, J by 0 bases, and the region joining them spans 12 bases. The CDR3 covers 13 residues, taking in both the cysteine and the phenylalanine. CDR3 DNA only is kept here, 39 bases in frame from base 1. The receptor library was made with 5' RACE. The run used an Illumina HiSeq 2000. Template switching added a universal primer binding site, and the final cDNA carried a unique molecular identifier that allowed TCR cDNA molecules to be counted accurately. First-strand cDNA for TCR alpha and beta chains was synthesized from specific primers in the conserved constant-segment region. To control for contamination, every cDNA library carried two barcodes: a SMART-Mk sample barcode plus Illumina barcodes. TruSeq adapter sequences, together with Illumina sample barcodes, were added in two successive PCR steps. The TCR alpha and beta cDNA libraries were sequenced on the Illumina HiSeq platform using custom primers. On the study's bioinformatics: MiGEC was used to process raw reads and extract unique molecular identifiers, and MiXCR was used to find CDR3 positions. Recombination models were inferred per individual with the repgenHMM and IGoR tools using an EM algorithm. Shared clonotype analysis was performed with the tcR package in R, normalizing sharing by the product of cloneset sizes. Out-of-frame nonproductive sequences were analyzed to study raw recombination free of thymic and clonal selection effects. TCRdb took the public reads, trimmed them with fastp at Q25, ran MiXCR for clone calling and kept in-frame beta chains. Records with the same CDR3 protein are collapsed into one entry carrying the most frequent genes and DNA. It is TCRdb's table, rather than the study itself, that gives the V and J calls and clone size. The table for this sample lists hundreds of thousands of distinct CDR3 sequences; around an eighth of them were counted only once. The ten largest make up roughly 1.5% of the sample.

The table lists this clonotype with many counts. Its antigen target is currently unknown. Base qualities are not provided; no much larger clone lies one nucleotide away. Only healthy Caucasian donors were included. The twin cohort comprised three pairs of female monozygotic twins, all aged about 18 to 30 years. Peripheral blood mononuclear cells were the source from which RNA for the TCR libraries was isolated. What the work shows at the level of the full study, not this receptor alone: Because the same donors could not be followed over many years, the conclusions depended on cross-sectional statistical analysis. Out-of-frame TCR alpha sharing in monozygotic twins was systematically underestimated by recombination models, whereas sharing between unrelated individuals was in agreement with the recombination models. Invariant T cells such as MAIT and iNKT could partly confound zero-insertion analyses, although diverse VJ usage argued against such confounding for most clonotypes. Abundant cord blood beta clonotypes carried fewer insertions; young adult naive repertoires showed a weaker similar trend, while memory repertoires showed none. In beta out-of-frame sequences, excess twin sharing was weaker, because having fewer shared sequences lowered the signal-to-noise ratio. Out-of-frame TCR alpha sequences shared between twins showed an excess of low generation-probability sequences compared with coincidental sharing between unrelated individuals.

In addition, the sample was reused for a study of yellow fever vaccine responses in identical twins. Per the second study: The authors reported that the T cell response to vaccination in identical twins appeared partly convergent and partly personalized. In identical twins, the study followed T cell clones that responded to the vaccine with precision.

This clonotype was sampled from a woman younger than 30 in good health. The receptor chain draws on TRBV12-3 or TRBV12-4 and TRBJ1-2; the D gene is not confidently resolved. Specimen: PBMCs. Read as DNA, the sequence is TGTGCCACCTGGACCGATACTAACTATGGCTACACCTTC. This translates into CATWTDTNYGYTF.